Listed here are 18 T cell receptor beta chains from one sample, sequenced in a study of T-cell reconstitution after alpha-beta-depleted transplantation in children. It was with unique molecular identifiers that the TCRbeta library was prepared. TCRdb ran MiXCR on the PCR reads and lists one entry per CDR3 protein. The table shows about 590,000 distinct CDR3 sequences, with under 15% occurring only once. Sequenced here: PBMCs, mostly from graft donor cells, sampled 360 days after TCRalphabeta/CD19-depleted stem cell transplant. The receptors were gathered from a male patient aged 10-17 years who had a stem cell transplant for acute myeloid leukemia, so the T cells may come from the graft donor.

In its sample, this clonotype was seen many times. The chain uses TRBV7-8 and TRBJ2-2; 7 bases line up with TRBD2. This CDR3 region has 16 residues. V trimming: 5 bases; J trimming: 7 bases; junction bases outside the gene matches: 13. Germline loops: CDR1 SGHVS, CDR2 FQNEAQ. CDR3 amino acids: CASSVVAGGVNGELFF. The DNA for the CDR3 is TGTGCCAGCAGCGTCGTAGCGGGCGGAGTTAACGGGGAGCTGTTTTTT.

This clonotype was counted a few times. V gene TRBV4-3 combines with J gene TRBJ2-7; D ambiguous. Trimming took off 1 base at V and 3 bases at J, with 13 bases between the two ends. Germline V gives CDR1 LGHNA, CDR2 YSLEER. This CDR3 has 15 amino acids. CDR3 nucleotides: TGCGCCAGCAGCCAAGGAAGTAGCCTTGGCTACGAGCAGTACTTC. Protein product: CASSQGSSLGYEQYF.

This clonotype has only a few counts. V and J are TRBV12-3 or TRBV12-4 and TRBJ2-3, with D possibly TRBD2 on 5 matching bases. The CDR3 has 15 amino acids. V lost 7 bases, J lost 4 bases, and 18 bases lay in between. The CDR3 nucleotides read TGTGCCAGCACCAACAGCGCGGGTAGATCAGATACGCAGTATTTT. This translates into CASTNSAGRSDTQYF.

This clonotype was seen repeatedly, ten times or more. This chain connects TRBV9 to TRBJ2-7; D gene unclear. The germline V and J ends were trimmed by 0 bases and 7 bases, with 11 bases remaining between them. Per the germline V gene, CDR1 is SGDLS and CDR2 is YYNGEE. The CDR3 loop spans 13 amino acids. The CDR3 loop reads CASSVVPVSEQYF. The CDR3 nucleotides are TGTGCCAGCAGCGTAGTCCCGGTGTCAGAGCAGTACTTC.

This clonotype has ten or more counts. This chain links TRBV29-1 with TRBJ2-5; possibly TRBD2 for D (7 bases). The CDR3 totals 13 residues. Germline V gene data show CDR1 as SQVTM and CDR2 as ANQGSEA. The ends were cut back, 2 bases at V and 4 bases at J, with 11 bases in the middle. CDR3 region: CSVERGGGETQYF. As DNA, the CDR3 is TGCAGCGTTGAAAGGGGGGGAGGAGAGACCCAGTACTTC.

This sequence joins TRBV28 and TRBJ2-2; 7 bases agree with TRBD2. Germline-derived CDR1 and CDR2 are MDHEN and SYDVKM. V lost 7 bases to trimming and J lost 0 bases; unmatched junction nucleotides: 8. The CDR3 sequence is 16 residues long. The CDR3 DNA sequence: TGTGCCAGCACCCCCCTGGGGGGGACGAACACCGGGGAGCTGTTTTTT. This codes for CASTPLGGTNTGELFF.

This clonotype was seen only a few times. The V gene is TRBV5-6, the J gene TRBJ2-1, with TRBD2 matching 7 bases. The CDR3 has 17 amino acids. V lost 7 bases to trimming and J lost 6 bases; unmatched junction nucleotides: 19. CDR1 is SGHDT and CDR2 is YYEEEE in the germline V gene. CDR3 DNA sequence: TGTGCCAGCGATTCTCCGGGACTACTAAAAGGGACCAATGAGCAGTTCTTC. Amino acids: CASDSPGLLKGTNEQFF.

This clonotype was found many times. This chain links TRBV5-1 with TRBJ2-5; D uncertain. The ends were cut back, 1 base at V and 4 bases at J, with 11 bases in the middle. The CDR3 loop spans 14 amino acids. Germline V CDR1 and CDR2: SGHRS, YFSETQ. This chain's CDR3 is CASSLMLRGETQYF. In DNA, the CDR3 is TGCGCCAGCAGCTTGATGCTAAGAGGAGAGACCCAGTACTTC.

There are a few counts of this clonotype. The J gene is TRBJ2-1, the V gene TRBV27; tentatively, D is TRBD2 (6 bases). Trimming removed 3 bases from V and 6 bases from J, with 12 bases in between. The CDR3 contains 14 residues. Germline V gene lookup returns CDR1 MNHEY and CDR2 SMNVEV (reference sequence). CDR3 bases: TGTGCCAGCAGTTTTCGGAGGACTACCAATGAGCAGTTCTTC. Translated: CASSFRRTTNEQFF.

There are a few counts of this clonotype. The chain is built from TRBV9 and TRBJ2-5; the D is unclear. Germline lookup yields CDR1 SGDLS and CDR2 YYNGEE. This CDR3 has 15 residues. V was trimmed by 0 bases and J by 2 bases, leaving 11 bases between them. In nucleotides, the CDR3 is TGTGCCAGCAGCGTAGGGTTAGTCCTGCAAGAGACCCAGTACTTC. It is translated as CASSVGLVLQETQYF.

Many counts were recorded for this clonotype. The chain carries TRBV5-1 and TRBJ2-5; possible D gene TRBD2, 5 bases. The CDR3 sequence is 16 residues long. Trimming pared 4 bases from V and 2 bases from J, leaving 18 bases between. Germline CDR1 SGHRS, CDR2 YFSETQ. The CDR3 DNA is TGCGCCAGCAGCGCCGGTTTTGAGCGGAGTCAAGAGACCCAGTACTTC. Its translation: CASSAGFERSQETQYF.

This clonotype was counted between two and nine times. This chain joins TRBV27 and TRBJ2-2, with 12 bases that match TRBD2. The CDR3 contains 16 residues. The germline V gene has CDR1 MNHEY and CDR2 SMNVEV (reference sequence). V trimming: 6 bases; J trimming: 5 bases; junction bases outside the gene matches: 7. The CDR3 nucleotides read TGTGCCAGCAGGCCTCTAGCGGGAGGGCCGACCGGGGAGCTGTTTTTT. Amino acids: CASRPLAGGPTGELFF.

The chain links TRBV29-1 to TRBJ2-7; 7 bases are shared with TRBD2. CDR3 length equals 15 residues. The V gene end was trimmed by 0 bases and the J gene end by 4 bases; junction bases not matched to a gene: 9. Germline assignment: CDR1 SQVTM and CDR2 ANQGSEA. The CDR3 region is CSVEDLRGEGYEQYF. DNA for the CDR3: TGCAGCGTTGAAGATCTTCGGGGGGAAGGGTACGAGCAGTACTTC.

J is TRBJ2-5 and V is TRBV4-2; no firm D call. In germline, CDR1 is LGHNA, CDR2 YNFKEQ. V was trimmed by 0 bases and J by 1 base, leaving 15 bases between them. The CDR3 extends over 17 amino acids. The CDR3 nucleotides are TGTGCCAGCAGCCAAGATATCTCCCGCTTGCCCCAAGAGACCCAGTACTTC. Protein: CASSQDISRLPQETQYF.

The rearrangement links TRBV12-3 or TRBV12-4 to TRBJ2-3; TRBD2 aligns across 11 bases. This CDR3 comprises 15 residues. V gave up 6 bases and J gave up 5 bases; unmatched junction bases: 7. Here the CDR3 DNA reads TGTGCCAGCAGAACCACTAGCGGGAGTGGAGATACGCAGTATTTT. Translation gives CASRTTSGSGDTQYF.

This clonotype was observed a few times. The chain links TRBV20-1 to TRBJ2-2, with D perhaps TRBD2 (5 bases). The CDR3 extends over 16 amino acids. Germline loops: CDR1 DFQATT, CDR2 SNEGSKA (reference sequence). V lost 1 base and J lost 1, with 13 bases in between. The CDR3 DNA follows: TGCAGTGCTAGAGTTCCCCGGACTGGGAACACCGGGGAGCTGTTTTTT. This sequence encodes CSARVPRTGNTGELFF.

This clonotype was counted between two and nine times. The J gene is TRBJ2-1, the V gene TRBV7-9, with D possibly being TRBD1 (7 bases). From germline, CDR1 is SEHNR and CDR2 FQNEAQ (reference sequence). V lost 3 bases and J 8 bases, leaving 14 bases between the germline ends. CDR3 size: 14 residues. CDR3 loop: CASSFGQGGDEQFF. The CDR3 coding sequence is TGTGCCAGCAGCTTCGGTCAGGGGGGAGATGAGCAGTTCTTC.

The chain couples TRBV29-1 to TRBJ2-1; 7 bases agree with TRBD2. V lost 3 bases to trimming and J lost 5 bases; unmatched junction nucleotides: 10. Germline-derived CDR1 and CDR2 are SQVTM and ANQGSEA. This CDR3 is 15 amino acids long. CDR3 bases: TGCAGCGTTGATCATGGGGGAGGGCCCCACAATGAGCAGTTCTTC. Its translation is CSVDHGGGPHNEQFF.